These T cell receptor beta chains were read from a single sample in a study of T cells after yellow fever vaccination. Using its own MiXCR run on the 5' RACE reads, TCRdb lists one record per CDR3 protein. The sample contains hundreds of thousands of distinct CDR3 sequences, roughly 9.4% of which appear only once. Here the sequenced sample was PBMCs, taken on the day of the first yellow fever vaccination. The source of these receptors is a man aged 18 to 30 who received the YFV17D yellow fever vaccine. CDR3s include the opening cysteine and the closing phenylalanine or tryptophan.

CDR3 protein: CSVSFNSGNTIYF
V gene: TRBV29-1
J gene: TRBJ1-3

CDR3 protein: CASSYSSGRVPASTGELFF
V gene: TRBV6-5
J gene: TRBJ2-2

CDR3 protein: CASSARAGGTEAFF
V gene: TRBV28
J gene: TRBJ1-1

CDR3 protein: CASSSVTLPGQGSYEQYF
V gene: TRBV11-2
J gene: TRBJ2-7

CDR3 protein: CAWSVEAWGNQPQHF
V gene: TRBV30
J gene: TRBJ1-5

CDR3 protein: CASVGAGGVDTQYF
V gene: TRBV6-1
J gene: TRBJ2-3

CDR3 protein: CASSLAHRVMGSSYNSPLHF
V gene: TRBV5-4
J gene: TRBJ1-6

CDR3 protein: CATRGALAGELFF
V gene: TRBV5-1
J gene: TRBJ2-2

CDR3 protein: CASSPNRVGAPNTEAFF
V gene: TRBV5-1
J gene: TRBJ1-1

CDR3 protein: CASGRQEVPETQYF
V gene: TRBV2
J gene: TRBJ2-5

CDR3 protein: CASSLPLAGNTDTQYF
V gene: TRBV5-1
J gene: TRBJ2-3

CDR3 protein: CASKTSGPLQETQYF
V gene: TRBV9
J gene: TRBJ2-5

CDR3 protein: CASSTERGRDEQFF
V gene: TRBV4-3
J gene: TRBJ2-1

CDR3 protein: CASSSGAQGYTF
V gene: TRBV7-8
J gene: TRBJ1-2

CDR3 protein: CASSQGPGTGNYNEQFF
V gene: TRBV4-1
J gene: TRBJ2-1

CDR3 protein: CASSQLSGGRTEAFF
V gene: TRBV4-1
J gene: TRBJ1-1

CDR3 protein: CASSLYSPRAGSYEQYF
V gene: TRBV7-3
J gene: TRBJ2-7

CDR3 protein: CASSLEPYQYEQFF
V gene: TRBV7-9
J gene: TRBJ2-1

CDR3 protein: CATSDLVEGQGTDTQYF
V gene: TRBV24-1
J gene: TRBJ2-3

CDR3 protein: CASSYSIGRVNTEAFF
V gene: TRBV6-2/TRBV6-3
J gene: TRBJ1-1

CDR3 protein: CASSGRTGASYGYTF
V gene: TRBV2
J gene: TRBJ1-2

CDR3 protein: CASSQDVVYNEQFF
V gene: TRBV4-1
J gene: TRBJ2-1

CDR3 protein: CASSQTGQLSLGPQHF
V gene: TRBV6-1
J gene: TRBJ1-5

CDR3 protein: CSASGVRAAGETQYF
V gene: TRBV20-1
J gene: TRBJ2-5

CDR3 protein: CASSLDNTQYF
V gene: TRBV5-4
J gene: TRBJ2-3

CDR3 protein: CSVRDRVTEAFF
V gene: TRBV20-1
J gene: TRBJ1-1

CDR3 protein: CASSQEGTSGTQYF
V gene: TRBV4-1
J gene: TRBJ2-5

CDR3 protein: CASTFLWGNNSPLHF
V gene: TRBV6-1
J gene: TRBJ1-6

CDR3 protein: CASSLLQVSNQPQHF
V gene: TRBV28
J gene: TRBJ1-5

CDR3 protein: CASSQFGTGEFSGYTF
V gene: TRBV4-3
J gene: TRBJ1-2

CDR3 protein: CASSPWKTQYF
V gene: TRBV7-2
J gene: TRBJ2-5

CDR3 protein: CASSPWTSGRNNEQFF
V gene: TRBV4-3
J gene: TRBJ2-1